This TCR beta chain was captured in a study of blood T cell repertoires in COVID-19 (dated by TCRdb to 2020 to 2022). With respect to the entire study: Collaborator samples came from the United States, Italy and Spain and covered acute and convalescent phases of COVID-19. The prospective study material was composed of cDNA or gDNA derived from T cells, B-cell-depleted T cells, or PBMCs. The dataset comprised deeply sampled blood TCRbeta repertoires from subjects exposed to, actively infected with, or recovered from COVID-19. The repertoires were released in a freely available public database intended as a resource for research on the immune response to SARS-CoV-2. The samples were drawn from two sources: the first 160 participants of the ongoing ImmuneRACE study, and 1,254 subjects contributed by 6 global collaborators. The sample metadata nearly always contained a de-identified subject ID, COVID-19 status, age in years and sex. Where available, HLA class I and class II types were obtained from metadata supplied by the sample provider rather than from assay-based typing. Broader findings and caveats from the paper: The amount of clinical and demographic metadata varied by source and participant and was provided uncurated.

In the prospective study, participants were about 18 to 100 years old, resided in about two dozen geographic areas of the United States, and were enrolled through a virtual design. To assign participants to cohorts, the prospective study relied on clinical history that participants themselves reported in a screening survey and a study questionnaire. Recovered participants in ImmuneRACE Cohort 3 were defined as having two consecutive negative NP/OP PCR tests, clearance from a healthcare professional, or resolution of symptoms. Mobile phlebotomists in the prospective study collected whole blood, serum and a nasopharyngeal or oropharyngeal swab from every participant. Over a 2-month period, participants in the prospective study had the option of providing additional blood draws and questionnaires. Before DNA extraction, blood samples from the prospective study were shipped at room temperature or frozen.

Worth noting for this clone: The target of this receptor is not known. No base-level quality is on record; no much larger clone is a single base apart.

The immunoSEQ Assay, a bias-controlled multiplex PCR, was used to amplify TCRbeta CDR3 regions from genomic DNA. The authors' pipeline ran thus. The number of nucleated cells in each sample was estimated from the amplification of reference gene primers within the assay. Sequence reads were collapsed and filtered to measure the absolute abundance of every unique TCRbeta CDR3 rearrangement. For each sample, productive Simpson clonality was calculated by taking the square root of Simpson's diversity index across productive rearrangements. TCRdb took over this immuneACCESS table, retaining in-frame rearrangements with V and J assigned. Such tables are incomplete; in checked studies, under half of the missing clones stem from an unresolved V gene, and the remainder is unexplained. V and J calls and clone size follow that table, whereas D and trimming were derived from the DNA. The sample data list a few hundred thousand clones, and about 90% of these were observed just once. 0.6% of the sample is held by the ten biggest clonotypes.

Including the terminal cysteine and phenylalanine, the CDR3 comprises 17 residues. Only CDR3 DNA is held: 51 bases, read in frame from base 1. The germline V gene sets CDR1 to SNHLY and CDR2 to FYNNEI. V is cut back by 2 bases and J by 6 bases, with 7 bases in the junction unmatched. This sequence was found in a man between 18 and 35 years old who had recovered from COVID-19. Sequenced sample: PBMCs or T cells enriched from blood (not recorded which). The sequence joins TRBV2 to TRBJ2-2; TRBD2 fits 12 bases in the junction. The CDR3 reads CASSELLAGGRAGELFF. The DNA sequence follows: TGTGCCAGCAGTGAATTACTAGCGGGGGGCCGGGCCGGGGAGCTGTTTTTT. Beyond the CDR3, the reference TRBV2 and TRBJ2-2 genes provide the residues; the full variable domain reads: EPEVTQTPSHQVTQMGQEVILRCVPISNHLYFYWYRQILGQKVEFLVSFYNNEISEKSEIFDDQFSVERPDGSNFTLKIRSTKLEDSAMYFCASSELLAGGRAGELFFGEGSRLTVL.